This is a list of T cell receptor beta chains from one sample in a study of blood T cell repertoires in COVID-19. Produced via immunoSEQ multiplex PCR; TCRdb's table is partial and in-frame only. The repertoire holds 200,000 to 250,000 clones, with about 82% as singletons. Source material: peripheral blood. The receptors were sampled from a man older than 75 with acute or convalescent COVID-19. The CDR3 runs from the conserved cysteine through the conserved F or W. D genes are given only for firm matches. The listing skips clone size in some rows; elsewhere it reads once, few, many or a size class.

clone size	V gene	D gene	J gene	CDR3 DNA	CDR3 protein
NA	TRBV6-2/TRBV6-3	TRBD1	TRBJ2-7	TGTGCCAGCAGTACCCCCGAGCTGTCACGGTTCACAGGGGCCGAGCAGTACTTC	CASSTPELSRFTGAEQYF
few	TRBV9	NA	TRBJ2-1	TGTGCCAGCAGCGTAGGTGGGAGCGGCAATGAGCAGTTCTTC	CASSVGGSGNEQFF
NA	TRBV6-5	TRBD1	TRBJ2-7	TGTGCCAGCAGTTACATCACCGGGACAGGGGTTTACGAGCAGTACTTC	CASSYITGTGVYEQYF
NA	TRBV5-1	NA	TRBJ2-1	TGCGCCAGCAGCTCCCTTTCGGGAGCCTTGGATGAGCAGTTCTTC	CASSSLSGALDEQFF
NA	TRBV29-1	TRBD2	TRBJ2-1	TGCAGCGTCCGGACTAGCGGGAGGAATGAGCAGTTCTTC	CSVRTSGRNEQFF
NA	TRBV27	NA	TRBJ2-2	TGTGCCAGCAGTTTATACCGGGATGGTTCCGGGGAGCTGTTTTTT	CASSLYRDGSGELFF
NA	TRBV7-2	NA	TRBJ2-2	TGTGCCAGCAGCTTATCGGGGGTTAGAGGGGAGCTGTTTTTT	CASSLSGVRGELFF
once	TRBV5-1	TRBD2	TRBJ2-1	TGCGCCAGCAGCTTGCGGACTAGCAACAATGAGCAGTTCTTC	CASSLRTSNNEQFF
NA	TRBV20-1	NA	TRBJ1-5	TGCAGTGCTAGTGTCGCTGCGGCAGGGGATTGGAATCAGCCCCAGCATTTT	CSASVAAAGDWNQPQHF
few	TRBV19	TRBD2	TRBJ2-3	TGTGCCAGTAGTATGAATTCGGCGGGAGAGGATACGCAGTATTTT	CASSMNSAGEDTQYF
NA	TRBV5-1	NA	TRBJ1-5	TGCGCCAGCAGCTCGGAGCCAGGGGCCAATCAGCCCCAGCATTTT	CASSSEPGANQPQHF
NA	TRBV6-6	NA	TRBJ1-4	TGTGCCAGCACCCCCGAGAGGCCCGAGCTCGGGTCAAAACTGTTTTTT	CASTPERPELGSKLFF
NA	TRBV5-4	TRBD1	TRBJ2-5	TGTGCCAGCAGCTTGGAGGGACAGCAAGAGACCCAGTACTTC	CASSLEGQQETQYF
NA	TRBV5-1	NA	TRBJ1-1	TGCGCCAGCAGCTCCACAGGGAACACTGAAGCTTTCTTT	CASSSTGNTEAFF
NA	TRBV9	TRBD1	TRBJ2-2	TGTGCCAGCCAGGGGGCTGCGAACACCGGGGAGCTGTTTTTT	CASQGAANTGELFF
once	TRBV19	TRBD2	TRBJ2-2	TGTGCCAGTACCGATAGCGGGAGGGCCGGCGGGGAGCTGTTTTTT	CASTDSGRAGGELFF
NA	TRBV7-9	NA	TRBJ2-3	TGTGCCAGCAGCTTAACTGGGGGGTACGCAGATACGCAGTATTTT	CASSLTGGYADTQYF
once	TRBV7-2	NA	TRBJ1-1	TGTGCCAGCAGCTCACGCGGGATGGAGAGGGAAGCTTTCTTT	CASSSRGMEREAFF
NA	TRBV5-5	NA	TRBJ1-5	TGTGCCAGCAGCTTGGGGGAAACAGGTTTTCAGCCCCAGCATTTT	CASSLGETGFQPQHF
few	TRBV5-1	TRBD2	TRBJ2-5	TGCGCCAGCAGCCCCCGACTAGCGGAAGAGACCCAGTACTTC	CASSPRLAEETQYF
NA	TRBV2	NA	TRBJ2-7	TGTGCCAGCAGTAGCACAGCGGCAGGGGTGGAGCAGTACTTC	CASSSTAAGVEQYF
NA	TRBV6-1	TRBD2	TRBJ2-4	TGTGCCAGCAGTGAAGCGTTAGCGGGTAGTAGGGACATTCAGTACTTC	CASSEALAGSRDIQYF
NA	TRBV19	TRBD2	TRBJ2-5	TGTGCCAGTAGTTCTACTAGCGGGTTTCAAGAGACCCAGTACTTC	CASSSTSGFQETQYF
NA	TRBV6-6	TRBD2	TRBJ2-3	TGTGCCAGCAGGCAAGCGGGAGAGACAGATACGCAGTATTTT	CASRQAGETDTQYF
NA	TRBV29-1	TRBD2	TRBJ2-5	TGCAGCGGGGGACTAGCGGAGACCCAGTACTTC	CSGGLAETQYF
NA	TRBV18	NA	TRBJ1-5	TGTGCCAGCTCTCAGGGACTTGCTAATCAGCCCCAGCATTTT	CASSQGLANQPQHF
NA	TRBV24-1	TRBD1	TRBJ2-5	TGTGCCACCAGTGATCCGGGACAGGGGGCTCAAGAGACCCAGTACTTC	CATSDPGQGAQETQYF
NA	TRBV7-3	TRBD2	TRBJ2-3	TGTGCCAGCAGCGAATTCAGACTAGCGGGAGATACAGATACGCAGTATTTT	CASSEFRLAGDTDTQYF
NA	TRBV3-1/TRBV3-2	NA	TRBJ1-5	TGTGCCAGCAGCCAAGGAGGATCAGGAGGAGTACAGCCCCAGCATTTT	CASSQGGSGGVQPQHF
NA	TRBV5-4	NA	TRBJ1-1	TGTGCCAGCAGCTTCAGGGTGAACACTGAAGCTTTCTTT	CASSFRVNTEAFF
NA	TRBV10-3	NA	TRBJ1-3	TGTGCCATCAAGGACAGCGGCTCTGGAAACACCATATATTTT	CAIKDSGSGNTIYF
NA	TRBV9	TRBD1	TRBJ1-2	TGTGCCAGCAGCGTAGGAGGGGGTCAGGGGGCGGAAGGCTACACCTTC	CASSVGGGQGAEGYTF
NA	TRBV28	NA	TRBJ2-1	TGTGCCAGCAGTTCGGCGGGGCAGGTGCAGTTTAATGAGCAGTTCTTC	CASSSAGQVQFNEQFF
NA	TRBV2	TRBD1	TRBJ1-5	TGTGCCAGCACCGAGGACAGGGCGGCCAATCAGCCCCAGCATTTT	CASTEDRAANQPQHF
NA	TRBV11-3	NA	TRBJ2-5	TGTGCCAGCAGCTTGACTCTGCAAGAGACCCAGTACTTC	CASSLTLQETQYF
NA	TRBV5-4	NA	TRBJ2-7	TGTGCCAGCAGCCGGGACTTTGGAACCTACGAGCAGTACTTC	CASSRDFGTYEQYF
NA	TRBV5-4	TRBD2	TRBJ2-1	TGTGCCAGCAGCTTGGGGACTAGCGGGAGGGCCGGCTACAATGAGCAGTTCTTC	CASSLGTSGRAGYNEQFF
NA	TRBV19	TRBD1	TRBJ1-1	TGTGCCAGCCAGACAGGGATGAACACTGAAGCTTTCTTT	CASQTGMNTEAFF
NA	TRBV15	TRBD1	TRBJ1-6	TGTGCCACCAGCAGAGGTGCCGGGACAGAATCACCCCTCCACTTT	CATSRGAGTESPLHF
NA	TRBV7-2	TRBD2	TRBJ2-2	TGTGCCAGCAGCTCCTCGGGGACTAGCGGGGGGTCGGCCGGGGAGCTGTTTTTT	CASSSSGTSGGSAGELFF
few	TRBV5-6	TRBD1	TRBJ1-1	TGTGCCAGCAGCCCCCGGGACAGGGGTTTTTTCACTGAAGCTTTCTTT	CASSPRDRGFFTEAFF
NA	TRBV5-1	NA	TRBJ1-1	TGCGCCAGCAGCCCGACAGTAGGGGCGGCAACTGAAGCTTTCTTT	CASSPTVGAATEAFF
NA	TRBV19	TRBD1	TRBJ1-4	TGTGCCAGTATGGACAGGGGAGATGAAAAACTGTTTTTT	CASMDRGDEKLFF
NA	TRBV3-1/TRBV3-2	TRBD1	TRBJ2-3	TGTGCCAGCAGTCACAGGGGGGAAGATACGCAGTATTTT	CASSHRGEDTQYF
few	TRBV9	TRBD2	TRBJ2-7	TGTGCCAGCACCAGAAAGCGGGACTCCTACGAGCAGTACTTC	CASTRKRDSYEQYF
once	TRBV9	NA	TRBJ1-6	TGTGCCAGCAGCGGGGGAGGGGCGGTTAATTCACCCCTCCACTTT	CASSGGGAVNSPLHF